This T cell receptor (beta chain) was observed in a study of blood T cell repertoires in COVID-19. Germline V lookup: CDR1 SGHKS, CDR2 YYEKEE (reference sequence). There are 13 residues in the CDR3. With 10 bases clipped from V and 4 bases from J, the junction kept 8 bases outside the gene matches. Participants were placed into cohorts based on the clinical history they reported. Sequencing was performed with immunoSEQ multiplex PCR; in TCRdb, only in-frame clones are kept and a portion is missing. The table records almost 400,000 clones, approximately 88% of them present only once. The J gene is TRBJ1-1, the V gene TRBV5-5; 9 bases fit TRBD1. The TCR was taken from a woman in her twenties or thirties with acute COVID-19. Sequencing was carried out using PBMCs or T cells enriched from blood (not recorded which). CDR3 sequence (DNA): TGTGCCGGCCGGGACAGGGTTGGCACTGAAGCTTTCTTT. Protein product: CAGRDRVGTEAFF.